This TCR beta chain was retrieved from a study of molecular identifiers for immune sequencing clone quantification. Whole-study context: Within a replicate experiment, RNA obtained from either about 21,000 or 97,000 naive CD8 cells was divided into five aliquots, and four of those aliquots were then sequenced. Study-wide points: Clones with over 20 RNA copies captured over 99% of effector molecules but under 1% of naive ones.

Remarks on this clonotype: Its specificity is not known.

Listed TCR primers and previously described methods were used for bulk TCR libraries. TCRdb ran MiXCR on the PCR reads and lists one entry per CDR3 protein. This repertoire shows about 510,000 distinct CDR3 sequences, less than 30% found once; its top ten account for under 0.8%. Germline V gene sequence: CDR1 SGDLS, CDR2 YYNGEE. CDR3 length equals 15 residues. V lost 3 bases, J lost 1 base, and 5 bases stayed unmatched. The TCR sequence derives from a human donor in good health. Some libraries in this study had Jurkat cell RNA spiked in. Source material: naive CD8+ T cells from blood, with Jurkat cell RNA spiked in. Subset here: FACS-sorted CD8+CD4-CCR7+CD45RA+ naive T cells. V gene TRBV9 combines with J gene TRBJ1-1; 8 nucleotides agree with TRBD1. CDR3: CASSGETGANTEAFF. The CDR3 coding sequence is TGTGCCAGCAGCGGAGAGACAGGGGCGAACACTGAAGCTTTCTTT.